This T cell receptor beta chain was retrieved from a study of CD8+ T cells in alopecia areata. About the study: Female C3H/HeJ recipients aged about 6-11 weeks got skin from C3H/HeJ graft donors aged roughly 6-12 months that had spontaneous alopecia.

RNA extraction was followed by reverse transcription into cDNA, which acted as the sequencing template. Repertoires were generated with immunoSEQ multiplex PCR, while TCRdb's copy carries only in-frame clones and drops some. The sample has approximately 280,000 clones, none seen only once. This clone was seen more than once but under ten times. Its target is not known. Genes and germline come from the mouse. The read terminates 4 residues before the CDR3 end, so the remaining end is supplied by the germline J gene. Scientists pooled cutaneous lymph node cells and sorted them on CD4, CD8alpha, NKG2D, NKG2ACE and other markers. CDR1 MNHDT and CDR2 YYDKIL come from the germline V gene. The CDR3 loop spans 12 amino acids. Broader study findings: Lesional scalp displayed greater clonality than normal scalp, most notably in alopecia totalis/universalis. Patients shared TCRs less clearly than mice did, possibly owing to HLA.

The sequence derives from a C3H/HeJ mouse with alopecia areata. Mice of this strain are of MHC haplotype H2-k. The sequenced sample consisted of CD4+ T cells sorted from a lymph node. V is TRBV17 and J is TRBJ2-3; D uncertain. The CDR3 bases that were read are TGTGCTAGCAGTAGGTACAGAGAA. Encoded protein: CASSRYRE. The CDR3 in its entirety is CASSRYRETLYF.